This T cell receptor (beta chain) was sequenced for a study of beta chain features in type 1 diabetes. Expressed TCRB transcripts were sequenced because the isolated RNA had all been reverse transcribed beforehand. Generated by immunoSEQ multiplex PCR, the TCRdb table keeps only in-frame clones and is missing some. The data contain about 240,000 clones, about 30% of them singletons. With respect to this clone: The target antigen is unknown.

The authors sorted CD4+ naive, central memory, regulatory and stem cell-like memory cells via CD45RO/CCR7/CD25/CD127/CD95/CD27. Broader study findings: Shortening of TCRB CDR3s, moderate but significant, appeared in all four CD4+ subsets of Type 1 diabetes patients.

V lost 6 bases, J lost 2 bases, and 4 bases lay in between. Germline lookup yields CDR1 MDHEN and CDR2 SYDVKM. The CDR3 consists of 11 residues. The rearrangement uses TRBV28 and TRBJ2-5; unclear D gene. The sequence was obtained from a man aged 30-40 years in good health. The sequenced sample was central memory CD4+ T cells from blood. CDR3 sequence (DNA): TGTGCCAGCAGGGAACAAGAGACCCAGTACTTC. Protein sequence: CASREQETQYF.